The source of this T cell receptor beta chain is a study of CD8 T cells in Susac syndrome. The CDR3 consists of 15 residues. J lost 4 bases, V lost 3 bases, and 3 bases had no gene match. The germline gives CDR1 SGDLS, CDR2 YYNGEE. cDNA came from roughly 0.5 to 1 ug RNA primed by random hexamers. In TCRdb, the immunoSEQ multiplex PCR reads were re-called with MiXCR into one record per CDR3 protein. The sample includes about 150,000 distinct CDR3 sequences, about 95% seen only once; the top ten take around 0.12%. FACS enriched CD8+ TEMRA cells, while bulk CD8+ and CD4+ were negatively isolated. Specimen: CD4+ T cells from PBMCs. V and J are TRBV9 and TRBJ2-1; 11 bases are a match to TRBD1. This sequence originates from a human donor with multiple sclerosis. For the CDR3, the DNA is TGTGCCAGCAGCGGAGGACAGGGGGCTTACAATGAGCAGTTCTTC. This translates into CASSGGQGAYNEQFF. The variable domain in full, completed from reference TRBV9 and TRBJ2-1, reads DSGVTQTPKHLITATGQRVTLRCSPRSGDLSVYWYQQSLDQGLQFLIQYYNGEERAKGNILERFSAQQFPDLHSELNLSSLELGDSALYFCASSGGQGAYNEQFFGPGTRLTVL.